Sequencing of this TCR beta chain was carried out in a study of cytomegalovirus exposure and HLA in healthy donors. Whole-study results and caveats: Among TCR beta chains, those listed as cytomegalovirus-associated numbered around 160. Rarity marked most TCR sequences, yet some public TCRs occurred in many donors. Per published reports, the classifier diagnosed cytomegalovirus status with high specificity and sensitivity.

Among the 120 or so subjects of the validation cohort, separate from the 666-subject first cohort, were the donors. The method was immunoSEQ multiplex PCR; TCRdb's version includes in-frame clones alone and lacks a portion of them. The table lists hundreds of thousands of clones, approximately 90% of them singletons. In the case of this clone: No antigen is known for it.

Germline loops: CDR1 GTSNPN, CDR2 SVGIG (reference sequence). The CDR3 sequence is 15 residues long. Trimming removed 1 base at V and 4 bases at J, with 13 bases between. This TCR was recovered from a woman between 18 and 30 years old in good health and CMV-seronegative. This rearrangement joins TRBV30 to TRBJ1-4, with D possibly matching TRBD1 (5 bases). Specimen: PBMCs. The CDR3 is CAWSGSGNRNEKLFF. The CDR3 DNA follows: TGTGCCTGGAGTGGTTCAGGGAACCGTAATGAAAAACTGTTTTTT. Looking up the rest from reference TRBV30 and TRBJ1-4 gives the full variable domain: SQTIHQWPATLVQPVGSPLSLECTVEGTSNPNLYWYRQAAGRGLQLLFYSVGIGQISSEVPQNLSASRPQDRQFILSSKKLLLSDSGFYLCAWSGSGNRNEKLFFGSGTQLSVL.